Listed below are T cell receptor beta chains from one sample, sequenced in a study of T cell clonotyping in hematopoietic cell transplantation. Produced via immunoSEQ multiplex PCR; TCRdb's table is partial and in-frame only. The top ten clones hold approximately 1.5% of a sample with approximately 30,000 clones, roughly 95% of them seen once. Sequencing input: peripheral blood mononuclear cells. The receptors come from a middle-aged man in good health. Some clones in this sample may be carry-over from other donors' samples. CDR3s include the opening cysteine and the closing phenylalanine or tryptophan. The order of the fields is D gene, V gene, CDR3 protein. D genes are given only for firm matches.

D: TRBD1
V: TRBV27
CDR3: CASSLANRGYTGELFF

D: .
V: TRBV30
CDR3: CAWRPTIRGSFTDTQYF

D: .
V: TRBV6-1
CDR3: CASSEAWDGQPQHF

D: .
V: TRBV5-8
CDR3: CASSLGGIDSNQPQHF

D: .
V: TRBV28
CDR3: CASTGAAGGNTIYF

D: .
V: TRBV7-9
CDR3: CASSLARSIVGGYTF

D: .
V: TRBV5-6
CDR3: CASSTSGLDSRETQYF

D: TRBD1
V: TRBV25-1
CDR3: CASSNTGDGNQPQHF

D: .
V: TRBV18
CDR3: CASSPPVNTEAFF

D: .
V: TRBV6-1
CDR3: CAGSQRTYGYTF

D: .
V: TRBV6-6
CDR3: CASSLDMRYQPQHF

D: .
V: TRBV6-1
CDR3: CASIALYAGNYGYTF

D: .
V: TRBV11-3
CDR3: CASSLGPSDGYTF

D: TRBD1
V: TRBV5-1
CDR3: CASSVQGGDGYTF

D: .
V: TRBV18
CDR3: CASSPLPGEQYF

D: TRBD1
V: TRBV9
CDR3: CASSGGGDRGPGEQYF

D: TRBD2
V: TRBV7-2
CDR3: CASTGLAGGKQYF

D: TRBD1
V: TRBV15
CDR3: CATSRGQGITDTQYF

D: .
V: TRBV9
CDR3: CASNYQGNTEAFF

D: TRBD2
V: TRBV5-4
CDR3: CASSQGLAGGPGTQYF

D: .
V: TRBV23-1
CDR3: CASSQSLGWYTEAFF

D: .
V: TRBV30
CDR3: CAWSSGTPYGYTF

D: TRBD1
V: TRBV27
CDR3: CASSRGQATDTQYF

D: TRBD2
V: TRBV10-2
CDR3: CASIAGKNTGELFF

D: TRBD1
V: TRBV6-1
CDR3: CASSRDGQGTYGYTF

D: .
V: TRBV30
CDR3: CAWRPPPPPNTEAFF

D: .
V: TRBV28
CDR3: CASSSWTATYEQYF

D: TRBD1
V: TRBV7-3
CDR3: CASSLGQYTEAFF

D: .
V: TRBV30
CDR3: CAWSQRLPPGQPQHF

D: .
V: TRBV19
CDR3: CASSIENLSPEQYF

D: .
V: TRBV29-1
CDR3: CSAGLSTDYTF

D: .
V: TRBV10-3
CDR3: CAITRTLVLSSGNTIYF

D: .
V: TRBV30
CDR3: CAWSLTPSGANVLTF

D: .
V: TRBV5-1
CDR3: CASSSGQLGYGYTF

D: .
V: TRBV6-5
CDR3: CASSVRAEAGNTIYF

D: .
V: TRBV7-8
CDR3: CASNGPRGDTQYF

D: TRBD1
V: TRBV9
CDR3: CASNRDRGRKIGAYGYTF

D: .
V: TRBV28
CDR3: CASSRQSYEQYF

D: TRBD1
V: TRBV11-3
CDR3: CASSSETGVYTGELFF

D: TRBD1
V: TRBV4-2
CDR3: CASSQEPQGDMNTEAFF

D: .
V: TRBV5-5
CDR3: CASSLVTATYNSPLHF

D: .
V: TRBV6-6
CDR3: CASSRPRQVGTEAFF

D: .
V: TRBV30
CDR3: CAWSASSVDTQYF

D: .
V: TRBV29-1
CDR3: CSVDNPVQETQYF

D: .
V: TRBV30
CDR3: CACEWGARGYTF

D: TRBD1
V: TRBV29-1
CDR3: CSVDRGQGARSTEAFF

D: .
V: TRBV7-6
CDR3: CASSSTSRDQPQHF

D: .
V: TRBV19
CDR3: CASSSRNEQYF

D: .
V: TRBV7-2
CDR3: CASSLGLAYEQYF

D: .
V: TRBV28
CDR3: CASSLSPYGYTF

D: .
V: TRBV5-1
CDR3: CASSFMSYEQYF

D: .
V: TRBV28
CDR3: CASSLLGIQPQHF

D: .
V: TRBV28
CDR3: CASSAGQSPEQYF